The sequence of this TCR beta chain was determined in a study of OX40 agonist ivuxolimab in advanced cancers. The V gene's germline CDR1 is SNHLY and CDR2 FYNNEI. This CDR3 is built from 13 residues. With 7 bases removed from V and 2 bases from J, the gap between germline ends came to 12 bases. The data were produced by immunoSEQ multiplex PCR, yet TCRdb's version contains in-frame clones alone and is incomplete. The sample includes roughly 64,000 clones, just under 85% of them seen just once. Sequences were derived from CD4+ or CD8+ T cells sorted from blood, sampled in a trial of the OX40 agonist ivuxolimab. This clonotype was obtained from an adult with an advanced solid tumor such as melanoma, head and neck, liver or kidney cancer. The chain recombines TRBV2 with TRBJ2-7, with a possible D match to TRBD2 (6 bases). CDR3 loop: CASKARRAYEQYF. As DNA, the CDR3 is TGTGCCAGCAAGGCCAGGAGGGCCTACGAGCAGTACTTC.